The clone carrying this T cell receptor (beta chain) came up many times. The sample is drawn from a study of molecular identifiers for immune sequencing clone quantification. Libraries of bulk TCR were made by previously described methods (with listed TCR primers). In TCRdb, the PCR reads were re-called with MiXCR into one record per CDR3 protein. The sample holds more than 250,000 distinct CDR3 sequences, 20% to 25% seen once. This CDR3 is built from 13 residues. The germline V and J ends were trimmed by 3 bases and 6 bases, with 15 bases remaining between them. Per the germline V gene, CDR1 is DFQATT and CDR2 is SNEGSKA (reference sequence).

Material: naive CD8+ T cells from blood, with Jurkat cell RNA spiked in. Regarding subset: FACS-sorted CD8+CD4-CCR7+CD45RA+ naive T cells. The chain carries TRBV20-1 and TRBJ2-7, with unresolved D. This TCR derives from a human donor in good health. Some libraries in this study had Jurkat cell RNA spiked in. The CDR3 here is CSASGVWALEQYF. As DNA, the CDR3 is TGCAGTGCTAGTGGAGTCTGGGCCCTCGAGCAGTACTTC.